The rows below give T cell receptor beta chains drawn from one sample of a study of CD8 T cells in ankylosing spondylitis. MiXCR, run by TCRdb on the 5' RACE reads, gives a single entry per CDR3 protein. This sample yields 330,000 or so distinct CDR3 sequences, of which less than 10% are seen a single time; approximately 14% belongs to the top ten. The specimen sequenced was blood, either unsorted or a sorted T cell fraction (not recorded which). Source of these receptors: a male donor with ankylosing spondylitis. CDR3s include the opening cysteine and the closing phenylalanine or tryptophan. A D gene is named only where the DNA matches it firmly. A clone size is listed for some rows: how often the clone was seen (once, few, many), or a class if it is expanded.

d_gene: TRBD2
abundance: many
j_gene: TRBJ2-1
v_gene: TRBV5-1
CDR3nt: TGCGCCAGCAGCCCCACTCCTAGCGGGGCGTACAATGAGCAGTTCTTC
CDR3aa: CASSPTPSGAYNEQFF

d_gene: TRBD1
abundance: .
j_gene: TRBJ1-2
v_gene: TRBV29-1
CDR3nt: TGCAGCGGGGACAGGGGGCAGCTTGGCTACACCTTC
CDR3aa: CSGDRGQLGYTF

d_gene: .
abundance: .
j_gene: TRBJ2-7
v_gene: TRBV5-1
CDR3nt: TGCGCCAGCAGCCCTACTTCCAACTACGAGCAGTACTTC
CDR3aa: CASSPTSNYEQYF

d_gene: .
abundance: .
j_gene: TRBJ1-5
v_gene: TRBV3-1
CDR3nt: TGTGCCAGCAGCCAAGCATCAGATAGCAATCAGCCCCAGCATTTT
CDR3aa: CASSQASDSNQPQHF

d_gene: .
abundance: many
j_gene: TRBJ2-7
v_gene: TRBV5-1
CDR3nt: TGCGCCAGCAGCTTGACTATCGGTTACGAGCAGTACTTC
CDR3aa: CASSLTIGYEQYF

d_gene: .
abundance: many
j_gene: TRBJ2-7
v_gene: TRBV29-1
CDR3nt: TGCGCCGTGGGTCTTCCCTACGAGCAGTACTTC
CDR3aa: CAVGLPYEQYF

d_gene: .
abundance: few
j_gene: TRBJ2-7
v_gene: TRBV20-1
CDR3nt: TGCAGTGCTAGAATTGAAAAAAGAGCAGGGTTCCACGAGCAGTACTTC
CDR3aa: CSARIEKRAGFHEQYF

d_gene: .
abundance: .
j_gene: TRBJ2-7
v_gene: TRBV7-2
CDR3nt: TGTGCCAGCAGTTTGGGGGGTAAACCCTACGAGCAGTACTTC
CDR3aa: CASSLGGKPYEQYF

d_gene: .
abundance: many
j_gene: TRBJ1-1
v_gene: TRBV29-1
CDR3nt: TGCAGCGTAATTACAGGGATCACTGAAGCTTTCTTT
CDR3aa: CSVITGITEAFF

d_gene: TRBD1
abundance: few
j_gene: TRBJ1-2
v_gene: TRBV3-1
CDR3nt: TGTGCCAGCAGCCAAGACGCAGGGGGGATTCGCGATGGCTACACCTTC
CDR3aa: CASSQDAGGIRDGYTF

d_gene: .
abundance: .
j_gene: TRBJ2-5
v_gene: TRBV30
CDR3nt: TGTGCCTGGAGTGTACCCGTTAACCTCCAAGAGACCCAGTACTTC
CDR3aa: CAWSVPVNLQETQYF

d_gene: .
abundance: .
j_gene: TRBJ2-1
v_gene: TRBV19
CDR3nt: TGTGCCAGTAGTATTTGGACCGGACACAATGAGCAGTTCTTC
CDR3aa: CASSIWTGHNEQFF

d_gene: .
abundance: few
j_gene: TRBJ1-5
v_gene: TRBV6-2/TRBV6-3
CDR3nt: TGTGCCAGCAGAGACGGACAGCACAATCAGCCCCAGCATTTT
CDR3aa: CASRDGQHNQPQHF

d_gene: .
abundance: .
j_gene: TRBJ2-1
v_gene: TRBV11-2
CDR3nt: TGTGCCAGCAGCAGAGACGGGACCAAGTCGGTCTTC
CDR3aa: CASSRDGTKSVF

d_gene: .
abundance: few
j_gene: TRBJ2-6
v_gene: TRBV4-2
CDR3nt: TGTGCCAGCAGCCCCCTGAACACGGTGAGCTCTGGGGCCAACGTCCTGACTTTC
CDR3aa: CASSPLNTVSSGANVLTF

d_gene: .
abundance: .
j_gene: TRBJ2-6
v_gene: TRBV28
CDR3nt: TGTGCCACAGGGGCTAGTGGGGCCAACGTCCTGACTTTC
CDR3aa: CATGASGANVLTF

d_gene: .
abundance: few
j_gene: TRBJ2-2
v_gene: TRBV19
CDR3nt: TGTGCCATAAGGGGAGAGTGGGCCGGGGAGCTGTTTTTT
CDR3aa: CAIRGEWAGELFF

d_gene: .
abundance: .
j_gene: TRBJ1-2
v_gene: TRBV2
CDR3nt: TGTGCCAGCAGGCCACAGGTCTCCAACTATGGCTACACCTTC
CDR3aa: CASRPQVSNYGYTF

d_gene: TRBD2
abundance: .
j_gene: TRBJ2-3
v_gene: TRBV9
CDR3nt: TGTGCCAGCAGCGTAGATCGACTAGCGGGAGGGCCCACAGATACGCAGTATTTT
CDR3aa: CASSVDRLAGGPTDTQYF

d_gene: TRBD1
abundance: .
j_gene: TRBJ1-5
v_gene: TRBV27
CDR3nt: TGTGCCAGCAGTGTCGACAGGGTCAGCAATCAGCCCCAGCATTTT
CDR3aa: CASSVDRVSNQPQHF

d_gene: .
abundance: .
j_gene: TRBJ2-2
v_gene: TRBV29-1
CDR3nt: TGCAGCGTTGAAGTTGACACCGGGGAGCTGTTTTTT
CDR3aa: CSVEVDTGELFF

d_gene: TRBD2
abundance: many
j_gene: TRBJ2-1
v_gene: TRBV9
CDR3nt: TGTGCCAGCAGCGTATTAGCGGGAGTCGTTGAGCAGTTCTTC
CDR3aa: CASSVLAGVVEQFF

d_gene: .
abundance: few
j_gene: TRBJ2-7
v_gene: TRBV7-2
CDR3nt: TGTGCCAGCAGCTTTTTAAACGAGCAGTACTTC
CDR3aa: CASSFLNEQYF

d_gene: .
abundance: .
j_gene: TRBJ2-1
v_gene: TRBV7-2
CDR3nt: TGTGCCAGCAGCCCCACCGGGGGACTTTACAATGAGCAGTTCTTC
CDR3aa: CASSPTGGLYNEQFF

d_gene: TRBD2
abundance: .
j_gene: TRBJ2-4
v_gene: TRBV11-2
CDR3nt: TGTGCCAGCAGCCCTAGCTCTAGCGGGTTTAACATTCAGTACTTC
CDR3aa: CASSPSSSGFNIQYF

d_gene: .
abundance: few
j_gene: TRBJ2-7
v_gene: TRBV28
CDR3nt: TGTGCCAGCACCACTTGGGGGACACTGGGCATTTACGAGCAGTACTTC
CDR3aa: CASTTWGTLGIYEQYF

d_gene: TRBD2
abundance: many
j_gene: TRBJ2-3
v_gene: TRBV6-5
CDR3nt: TGTGCCAGCAGTTACGGAAAGACTAGCGCCCTCACAGATACGCAGTATTTT
CDR3aa: CASSYGKTSALTDTQYF

d_gene: TRBD1
abundance: many
j_gene: TRBJ1-2
v_gene: TRBV28
CDR3nt: TGTGCCAGCAGGGATTCGGACAGGGGCTATGGCTACACCTTC
CDR3aa: CASRDSDRGYGYTF

d_gene: .
abundance: .
j_gene: TRBJ2-5
v_gene: TRBV6-1
CDR3nt: TGTGCCAGCAGCTCAGCATTTGGGGAGACCCAGTACTTC
CDR3aa: CASSSAFGETQYF

d_gene: TRBD1
abundance: many
j_gene: TRBJ2-5
v_gene: TRBV20-1
CDR3nt: TGCAGTGCTTCTCCAGGGGGTTACGAGACCCAGTACTTC
CDR3aa: CSASPGGYETQYF

d_gene: .
abundance: few
j_gene: TRBJ1-1
v_gene: TRBV5-1
CDR3nt: TGCGCCAGCACCCCAAGGGGAGAACCGGGCACTGAAGCTTTCTTT
CDR3aa: CASTPRGEPGTEAFF

d_gene: .
abundance: .
j_gene: TRBJ2-3
v_gene: TRBV7-8
CDR3nt: TGTGCCAGCAGCTTAGTTACGTGGGAAGATACGCAGTATTTT
CDR3aa: CASSLVTWEDTQYF

d_gene: .
abundance: .
j_gene: TRBJ2-5
v_gene: TRBV18
CDR3nt: TGTGCCAGCTCACCCGGGGCGGACAATGGAGAGACCCAGTACTTC
CDR3aa: CASSPGADNGETQYF

d_gene: TRBD1
abundance: .
j_gene: TRBJ2-2
v_gene: TRBV12-3/TRBV12-4
CDR3nt: TGTGCCAGCACCAGGGACAGACACAACGGGGAGCTGTTTTTT
CDR3aa: CASTRDRHNGELFF

d_gene: TRBD2
abundance: .
j_gene: TRBJ2-5
v_gene: TRBV7-2
CDR3nt: TGTGCCAGCAGCTTAAGGGCGGGAGGGCAAGAGACCCAGTACTTC
CDR3aa: CASSLRAGGQETQYF

d_gene: TRBD2
abundance: few
j_gene: TRBJ2-1
v_gene: TRBV7-2
CDR3nt: TGTGCCAGCAGCACGGGACTAGCGGGAGGGCCTCATGAGCAGTTCTTC
CDR3aa: CASSTGLAGGPHEQFF

d_gene: .
abundance: many
j_gene: TRBJ2-2
v_gene: TRBV2
CDR3nt: TGTGCCAGCGAGGGAGCCCCCGGGGAGCTGTTTTTT
CDR3aa: CASEGAPGELFF

d_gene: .
abundance: few
j_gene: TRBJ2-6
v_gene: TRBV7-3
CDR3nt: TGTGCCAGCAGCCCCACCGGGTCTGGGGCCAACGTCCTGACTTTC
CDR3aa: CASSPTGSGANVLTF

d_gene: TRBD1
abundance: many
j_gene: TRBJ2-7
v_gene: TRBV12-3/TRBV12-4
CDR3nt: TGTGCCAGCAGTTTAGCGCGGGACAGGGGTCCCTACGAGCAGTACTTC
CDR3aa: CASSLARDRGPYEQYF

d_gene: .
abundance: .
j_gene: TRBJ1-1
v_gene: TRBV14
CDR3nt: TGTGCCAGCAGCCAAGTGGGGGGGGGCTCTGAAGCTTTCTTT
CDR3aa: CASSQVGGGSEAFF

d_gene: .
abundance: many
j_gene: TRBJ2-1
v_gene: TRBV28
CDR3nt: TGTGCCAGCAGTTTACGTCACAATGAGCAGTTCTTC
CDR3aa: CASSLRHNEQFF

d_gene: .
abundance: many
j_gene: TRBJ2-7
v_gene: TRBV18
CDR3nt: TGTGCCAGCTCAAACGGGAGAGACAAGCAGTACTTC
CDR3aa: CASSNGRDKQYF

d_gene: TRBD2
abundance: many
j_gene: TRBJ2-1
v_gene: TRBV3-1
CDR3nt: TGTGCCAGCAGCCCGTGGACTAGCGGGAGTGGTCAGGATGAGCAGTTCTTC
CDR3aa: CASSPWTSGSGQDEQFF

d_gene: .
abundance: few
j_gene: TRBJ2-1
v_gene: TRBV2
CDR3nt: TGTGCCAGCCGCCCCCGGACTACCTCAAACAATGAGCAGTTCTTC
CDR3aa: CASRPRTTSNNEQFF

d_gene: .
abundance: few
j_gene: TRBJ2-4
v_gene: TRBV9
CDR3nt: TGTGCCAGCAGCCCCGGGACAAATTTAGCCAAAAACATTCAGTACTTC
CDR3aa: CASSPGTNLAKNIQYF

d_gene: .
abundance: .
j_gene: TRBJ2-3
v_gene: TRBV9
CDR3nt: TGTGCCAGCAGCCCCCTCACGGGGGGCGTTGATACGCAGTATTTT
CDR3aa: CASSPLTGGVDTQYF

d_gene: TRBD2
abundance: many
j_gene: TRBJ2-1
v_gene: TRBV29-1
CDR3nt: TGCAGCGTTCTTCTAGCGGGAGCTTACAATGAGCAGTTCTTC
CDR3aa: CSVLLAGAYNEQFF

d_gene: .
abundance: few
j_gene: TRBJ2-2
v_gene: TRBV7-6
CDR3nt: TGTGCCAGCAGCCCACAGGGATCGAACACCGGGGAGCTGTTTTTT
CDR3aa: CASSPQGSNTGELFF

d_gene: TRBD1
abundance: .
j_gene: TRBJ2-7
v_gene: TRBV28
CDR3nt: TGTGCCAGCAGTTCCCGGACAGGAGTCTCCTACGAGCAGTACTTC
CDR3aa: CASSSRTGVSYEQYF